The clone carrying this T cell receptor beta chain was counted many times. The target antigen is unknown. For the unsorted libraries, 2 million PBMCs stored at -80 C served as input. The data belong to a study of neurological immune-mediated disorders. The CDR3 runs 14 residues. Between the trimmed V and J ends, which lost 5 bases and 0 bases, there was a span of 13 bases. Germline loops: CDR1 DFQATT, CDR2 SNEGSKA (reference sequence). A 10-nucleotide random UMI tagged transcripts in template-switch 5'RACE cDNA synthesis. One entry per CDR3 protein results from TCRdb running MiXCR on the 5' RACE reads. The repertoire holds fewer than 65,000 distinct CDR3 sequences, with about 4.2% as singletons. General study points: In HTLV-1-associated myelopathy, TCR clonal expansion was greatest, whereas multiple sclerosis had the least, falling below healthy controls.

The TCR sequence derives from a man aged 50 to 59 with multiple sclerosis. The sample comprised PBMCs. The chain joins TRBV20-1 to TRBJ1-1, with D maybe TRBD1 (5 bases). CDR3: CSAPRTNMNTEAFF. Here the CDR3 DNA reads TGCAGTGCTCCTAGGACAAATATGAACACTGAAGCTTTCTTT.